Reported below is one T cell receptor (beta chain). Its specificity is unknown. TCRdb re-called the 5' RACE reads with MiXCR, one entry per CDR3 protein. The profile shows 150,000 to 200,000 distinct CDR3 sequences, around a third of them singletons. This CDR3 has 13 amino acids. From germline, CDR1 is SGHVS and CDR2 FQNEAQ. Trimming shortened V by 0 bases and J by 8 bases, and 10 bases separated the two germline ends. The data were obtained in a study of T-cell memory formation after mild COVID-19. Findings and caveats of the study: Memory sampled before infection contained some responding clones, suggesting cross-reactive memory joined. There was no confirmation that second-wave clones peaking on day 37 were SARS-CoV-2 specific. Mostly located in CM and EM were contracting CD4+ clones, with contracting CD8+ clones located in EMRA.

Sequenced material: PBMCs or a T cell subset sorted from them (not recorded which). This chain links TRBV7-8 with TRBJ1-2; D possibly corresponds to TRBD1 (6 bases). The receptor was isolated from an adult woman who had mild COVID-19 (a few samples of this study predate the infection). Cell type and time point are not known. As DNA, the CDR3 is TGTGCCAGCAGCTTAGCGGACAGTAAAGGCTACACCTTC. Protein: CASSLADSKGYTF. The full variable domain, rest sourced from reference TRBV7-8 and TRBJ1-2, is GAGVSQSPRYKVAKRGQDVALRCDPISGHVSLFWYQQALGQGPEFLTYFQNEAQLDKSGLPSDRFFAERPEGSVSTLKIQRTQQEDSAVYLCASSLADSKGYTFGSGTRLTVV.